The sequence of this TCR beta chain was determined in a study of shared T cell receptors in the human thymus. CDR3 length: 14 amino acids. V lost 0 bases to trimming and J lost 3 bases, with 8 bases between them. The germline CDR1 and CDR2 sequences are GTSNPN and SVGIG (reference sequence). The protocol was immunoSEQ multiplex PCR, while the TCRdb copy is restricted to in-frame clones and leaves out a portion. The table shows over 450,000 clones, with 75% to 80% occurring only once. This sample also appeared in a second study, on human thymus T cells. From that second work: Thymus was obtained from resections taken during corrective heart surgery.

Source material: thymocytes. J is TRBJ1-4 and V is TRBV30, with D hard to call. This TCR was sampled from a boy less than two years old with a congenital heart defect. The DNA for the CDR3 is TGTGCCTGGAGTGTAGAGCTTTCTAATGAAAAACTGTTTTTT. This sequence encodes CAWSVELSNEKLFF. The entire variable domain, with the rest obtained from reference TRBV30 and TRBJ1-4, is as follows: SQTIHQWPATLVQPVGSPLSLECTVEGTSNPNLYWYRQAAGRGLQLLFYSVGIGQISSEVPQNLSASRPQDRQFILSSKKLLLSDSGFYLCAWSVELSNEKLFFGSGTQLSVL.